This T cell receptor (beta chain) was recovered during a study of Ad26.COV2.S vaccination and SARS-CoV-2 variants. Method: immunoSEQ multiplex PCR; TCRdb's copy keeps in-frame clones and lacks some. Among about 680,000 clones listed, around 92% were seen once. This clone was observed a handful of times. Treatment denoted: 19 received Ad26.COV2.S at low or high dose, single or two shots; roughly five received placebo; per-sample allocation not given. The investigators took samples on day 63 after the first vaccine or placebo injection. V was pared by 0 bases and J by 5 bases, with 3 bases of the junction left unmatched. Germline assignment: CDR1 GTSNPN and CDR2 SVGIG (reference sequence). The CDR3 runs to 14 residues.

The material was peripheral blood, obtained in a trial of Ad26.COV2.S vaccine versus placebo. This chain connects TRBV30 to TRBJ1-5, with 8 bases aligning to TRBD1. The source is a person between 18 and 59 years old who received the Ad26.COV2.S COVID-19 vaccine or a placebo. The CDR3 DNA sequence: TGTGCCTGGAGTGTAGACAGGGGAGATCAGCCCCAGCATTTT. This gives the protein CAWSVDRGDQPQHF.